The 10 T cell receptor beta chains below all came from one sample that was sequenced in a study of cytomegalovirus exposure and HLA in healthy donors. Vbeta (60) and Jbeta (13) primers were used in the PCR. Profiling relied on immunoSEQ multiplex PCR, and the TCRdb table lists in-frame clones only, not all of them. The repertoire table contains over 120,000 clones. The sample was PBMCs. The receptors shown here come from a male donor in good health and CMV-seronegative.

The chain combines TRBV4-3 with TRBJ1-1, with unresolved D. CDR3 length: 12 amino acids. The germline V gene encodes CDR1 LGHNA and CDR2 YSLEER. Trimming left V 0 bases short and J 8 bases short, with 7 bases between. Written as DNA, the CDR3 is TGCGCCAGCAGCCAAGATAGGAGGGAAGCTTTCTTT. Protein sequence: CASSQDRREAFF.

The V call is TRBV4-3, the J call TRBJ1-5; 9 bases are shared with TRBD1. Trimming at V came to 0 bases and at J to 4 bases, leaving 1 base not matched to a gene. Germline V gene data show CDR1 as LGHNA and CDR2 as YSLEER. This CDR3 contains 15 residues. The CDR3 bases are TGCGCCAGCAGCCAAGACGGGACAGGGAATCAGCCCCAGCATTTT. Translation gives CASSQDGTGNQPQHF.

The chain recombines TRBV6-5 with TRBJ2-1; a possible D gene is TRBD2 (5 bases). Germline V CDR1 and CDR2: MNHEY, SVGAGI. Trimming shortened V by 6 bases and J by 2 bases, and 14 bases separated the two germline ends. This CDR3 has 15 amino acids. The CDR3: CASRRRDYPYNEQFF. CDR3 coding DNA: TGTGCCAGCAGGCGCCGAGACTACCCCTACAATGAGCAGTTCTTC.

In DNA form, the CDR3 reads TGCGCCAGCAGCTTACAGACAGCTTCTGGGGCCAACGTCCTGACTTTC. Encoded protein: CASSLQTASGANVLTF. J is TRBJ2-6 and V is TRBV5-1; weak D call: TRBD1 (5 bases). The CDR3 totals 16 residues. Trimming left V 2 bases short and J 1 base short, with 10 bases between. Germline V CDR1 and CDR2: SGHRS, YFSETQ.

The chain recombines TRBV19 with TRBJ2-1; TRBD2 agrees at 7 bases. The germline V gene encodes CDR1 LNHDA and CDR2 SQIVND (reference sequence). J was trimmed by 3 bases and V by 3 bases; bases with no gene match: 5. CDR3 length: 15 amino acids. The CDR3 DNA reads TGTGCCAGTAGTATCTCGGGGGGTCGCTACAATGAGCAGTTCTTC. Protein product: CASSISGGRYNEQFF.

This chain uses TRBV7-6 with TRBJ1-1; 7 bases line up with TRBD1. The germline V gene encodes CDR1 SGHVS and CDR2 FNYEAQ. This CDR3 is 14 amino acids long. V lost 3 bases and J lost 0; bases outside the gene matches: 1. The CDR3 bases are TGTGCCAGCAGCTTGACAGGGATGAACACTGAAGCTTTCTTT. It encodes CASSLTGMNTEAFF.

CDR3 DNA sequence: TGTGCCAGTAGTCTCCCAGGAGACTATAACTATGGCTACACCTTC. Protein sequence: CASSLPGDYNYGYTF. The rearrangement uses TRBV19 and TRBJ1-2; D is uncertain. Germline CDR1 reads LNHDA; CDR2 reads SQIVND (reference sequence). Trimming pared 5 bases from V and 1 base from J, leaving 14 bases between. CDR3 size: 15 residues.

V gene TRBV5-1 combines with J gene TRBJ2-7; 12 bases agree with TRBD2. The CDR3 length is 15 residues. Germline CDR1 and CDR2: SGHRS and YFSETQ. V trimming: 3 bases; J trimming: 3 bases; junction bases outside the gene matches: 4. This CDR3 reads CASSSGLAGYYEQYF. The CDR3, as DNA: TGCGCCAGCAGCTCTGGACTAGCGGGGTACTACGAGCAGTACTTC.

Here the CDR3 DNA reads TGTGCCAGCTCACCACGTGGCGAACAGGGGTTCGCTGAAGCTTTCTTT. This sequence encodes CASSPRGEQGFAEAFF. This chain uses TRBV18 with TRBJ1-1; 7 bases map to TRBD1. J lost 6 bases, V lost 1 base, and 11 bases had no gene match. The CDR3 consists of 16 residues. CDR1 and CDR2 from the germline V gene are KGHSH and LQKENI.

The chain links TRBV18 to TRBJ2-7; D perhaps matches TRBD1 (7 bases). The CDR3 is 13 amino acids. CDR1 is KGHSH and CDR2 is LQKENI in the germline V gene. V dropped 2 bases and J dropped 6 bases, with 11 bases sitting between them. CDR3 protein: CASSPKQGGEQYF. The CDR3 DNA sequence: TGTGCCAGCTCACCAAAGCAGGGGGGCGAGCAGTACTTC.